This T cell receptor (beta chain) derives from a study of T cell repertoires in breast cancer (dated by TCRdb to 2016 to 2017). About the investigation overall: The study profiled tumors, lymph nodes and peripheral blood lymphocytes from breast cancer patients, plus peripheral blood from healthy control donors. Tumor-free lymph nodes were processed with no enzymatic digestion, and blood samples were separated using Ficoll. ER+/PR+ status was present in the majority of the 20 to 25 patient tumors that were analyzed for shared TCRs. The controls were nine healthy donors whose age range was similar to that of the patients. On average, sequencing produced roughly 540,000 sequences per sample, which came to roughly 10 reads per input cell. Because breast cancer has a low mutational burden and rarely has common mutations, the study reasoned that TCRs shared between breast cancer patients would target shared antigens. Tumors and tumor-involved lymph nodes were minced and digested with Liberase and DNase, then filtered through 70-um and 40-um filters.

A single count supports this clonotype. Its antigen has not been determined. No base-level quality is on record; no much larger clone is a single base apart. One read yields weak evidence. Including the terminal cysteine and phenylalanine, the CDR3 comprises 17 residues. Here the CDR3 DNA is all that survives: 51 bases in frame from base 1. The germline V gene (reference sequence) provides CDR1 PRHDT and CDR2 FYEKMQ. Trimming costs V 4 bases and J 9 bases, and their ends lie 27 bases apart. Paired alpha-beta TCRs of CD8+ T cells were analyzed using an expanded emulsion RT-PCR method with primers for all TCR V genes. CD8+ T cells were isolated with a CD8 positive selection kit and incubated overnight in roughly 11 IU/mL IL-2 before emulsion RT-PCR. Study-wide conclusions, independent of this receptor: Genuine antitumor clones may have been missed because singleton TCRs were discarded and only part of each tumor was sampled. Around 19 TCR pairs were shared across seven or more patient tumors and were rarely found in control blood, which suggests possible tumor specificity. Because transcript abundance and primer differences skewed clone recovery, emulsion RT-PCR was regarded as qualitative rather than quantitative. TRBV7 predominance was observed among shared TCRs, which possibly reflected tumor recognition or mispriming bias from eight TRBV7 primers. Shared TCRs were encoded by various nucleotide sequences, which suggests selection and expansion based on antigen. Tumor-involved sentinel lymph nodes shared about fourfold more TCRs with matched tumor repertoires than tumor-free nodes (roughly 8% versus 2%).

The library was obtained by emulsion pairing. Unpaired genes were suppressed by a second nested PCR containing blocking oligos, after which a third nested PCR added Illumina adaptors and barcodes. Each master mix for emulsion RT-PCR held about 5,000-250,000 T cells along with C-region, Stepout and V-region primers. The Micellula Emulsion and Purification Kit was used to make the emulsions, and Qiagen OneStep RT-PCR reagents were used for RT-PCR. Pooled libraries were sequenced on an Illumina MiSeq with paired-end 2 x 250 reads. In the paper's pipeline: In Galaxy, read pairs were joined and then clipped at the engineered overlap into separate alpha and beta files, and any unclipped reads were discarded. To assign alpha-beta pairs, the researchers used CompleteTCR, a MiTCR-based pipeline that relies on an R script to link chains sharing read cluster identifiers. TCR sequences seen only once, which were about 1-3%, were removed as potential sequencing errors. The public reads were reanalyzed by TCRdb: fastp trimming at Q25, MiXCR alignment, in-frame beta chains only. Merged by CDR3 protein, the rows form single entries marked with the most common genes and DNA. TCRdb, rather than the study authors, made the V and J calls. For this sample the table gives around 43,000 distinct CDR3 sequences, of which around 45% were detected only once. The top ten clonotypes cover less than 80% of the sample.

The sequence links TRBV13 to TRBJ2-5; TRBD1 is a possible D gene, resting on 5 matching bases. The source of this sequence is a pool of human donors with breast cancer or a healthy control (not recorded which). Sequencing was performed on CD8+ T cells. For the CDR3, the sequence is CASSSPRQYKYQGAQYF. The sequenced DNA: TGTGCCAGCAGCTCGCCCCGACAGTACAAGTACCAAGGGGCCCAGTACTTC.